These 12 T cell receptor beta chains were sequenced from one sample in a study of cytomegalovirus exposure and HLA in healthy donors. Primers for the PCR totalled 60 Vbeta and 13 Jbeta. Profiling relied on immunoSEQ multiplex PCR, and the TCRdb table lists in-frame clones only, not all of them. The table lists 100,000 or so clones, approximately 80% of them singletons. Material: PBMCs. These receptor sequences come from a man aged 18 to 30 in good health and CMV-seronegative.

The V gene is TRBV18, the J gene TRBJ1-5; 8 bases are shared with TRBD1. The CDR3 is 16 amino acids. Germline V gene lookup returns CDR1 KGHSH and CDR2 LQKENI. J lost 6 bases, V lost 6 bases, and 13 bases had no gene match. DNA for the CDR3: TGTGCCAGCTCTCCCGACAGGGGTATGGTGGGTCAGCCCCAGCATTTT. As protein: CASSPDRGMVGQPQHF.

V gene TRBV13 combines with J gene TRBJ2-5, with 11 positions matching TRBD2. The CDR3 sequence is 14 residues long. Germline V gene data show CDR1 as PRHDT and CDR2 as FYEKMQ (reference sequence). Losses at the gene ends were 5 bases for V and 3 bases for J; bases not matched to a gene: 2. The CDR3 nucleotides are TGTGCCAGCAGCGAGGGACTAGCGGAAGAGACCCAGTACTTC. Its translation: CASSEGLAEETQYF.

The chain uses TRBV14 and TRBJ2-2; D gene unclear. V was trimmed by 1 base and J by 0 bases, leaving 9 bases between them. Germline V lookup: CDR1 SGHDN, CDR2 FVKESK. CDR3 length: 16 residues. The DNA of the CDR3 is TGTGCCAGCAGCCAAGCTCGACACCCGAACACCGGGGAGCTGTTTTTT. It is translated as CASSQARHPNTGELFF.

The chain joins TRBV2 to TRBJ1-1, with D uncertain. From germline, CDR1 is SNHLY and CDR2 FYNNEI. The CDR3 spans 12 residues. Trimming removed 7 bases from V and 3 bases from J, with 9 bases in between. The CDR3 protein is CASNPVYTEAFF. The CDR3 nucleotides read TGTGCCAGCAATCCAGTTTACACTGAAGCTTTCTTT.

V and J are TRBV5-1 and TRBJ2-1; TRBD1 matches at 8 bases. Germline assignment: CDR1 SGHRS and CDR2 YFSETQ. The CDR3 consists of 15 residues. The V gene end was trimmed by 4 bases and the J gene end by 3 bases; junction bases not matched to a gene: 6. CDR3 protein: CASSGGTGLYNEQFF. The CDR3 DNA is TGCGCCAGCAGCGGCGGGACAGGACTCTACAATGAGCAGTTCTTC.

The rearrangement joins TRBV7-2 to TRBJ2-1, with D tentatively TRBD2 (5 bases). The CDR3 totals 15 residues. Trimming left V 1 base short and J 0 bases short, with 7 bases between. CDR1 is SGHTA and CDR2 is FQGNSA in the germline V gene. This CDR3 reads CASSLERGSYNEQFF. The CDR3 DNA is TGTGCCAGCAGCTTAGAACGGGGCTCCTACAATGAGCAGTTCTTC.

This rearrangement joins TRBV27 to TRBJ1-1, with D possibly TRBD1 on 6 matching bases. The CDR3 runs 16 residues. With 5 bases removed from V and 2 bases from J, the gap between germline ends came to 18 bases. Per the germline V gene, CDR1 is MNHEY and CDR2 is SMNVEV (reference sequence). CDR3 nucleotide sequence: TGTGCCAGCAGTCACCTCAGGGGACAATTTAACACTGAAGCTTTCTTT. Amino acids: CASSHLRGQFNTEAFF.

Note on this clone: The junction and the germline gene differ at one end; a read error may be behind it. The chain combines TRBV19 with TRBJ2-7; a possible D gene is TRBD1 (5 bases). Germline V lookup: CDR1 LNHDA, CDR2 SQIVND (reference sequence). The CDR3 loop spans 17 amino acids. The CDR3 region is CASGISPPGQGMDEQYF. DNA for the CDR3: TGTGCCAGTGGTATTTCACCCCCTGGGCAGGGTATGGACGAGCAGTACTTC.

The chain is built from TRBV10-2 and TRBJ1-4; D unresolved. Germline CDR1 reads WSHSY; CDR2 reads SAAADI. This CDR3 has 12 residues. V lost 2 bases to trimming and J lost 15 bases, with 13 bases between them. The CDR3 region has the DNA TGCGCCAGCAGTGAGAAGGTAACGGAGGTGTTTTTT. It specifies CASSEKVTEVFF.

The chain is built from TRBV30 and TRBJ1-1; D call uncertain. This CDR3 is built from 13 residues. The V end was cut by 5 bases, the J end by 1 base, with 11 bases between. From germline, CDR1 is GTSNPN and CDR2 SVGIG (reference sequence). The CDR3 protein is CAWEQVTNTEAFF. CDR3 in DNA: TGTGCCTGGGAGCAGGTGACGAACACTGAAGCTTTCTTT.

The V and J genes are TRBV7-3 and TRBJ2-1, with TRBD2 identical over 10 bases. CDR1 is SGHTA, CDR2 FQGTGA, per germline. The CDR3 is made up of 17 amino acids. Losses at the gene ends were 5 bases for V and 4 bases for J; bases not matched to a gene: 11. CDR3 sequence reads: CASSRSPLAGGYNEQFF. The DNA of the CDR3 is TGTGCCAGCAGCCGTTCCCCCTTAGCGGGGGGATACAATGAGCAGTTCTTC.

This clone was seen a handful of times. This chain joins TRBV19 and TRBJ1-6; 7 bases fit TRBD1. The CDR3 is 13 amino acids. CDR1 is LNHDA and CDR2 is SQIVND in the germline V gene (reference sequence). V lost 9 bases, J lost 4 bases, and 3 bases stayed unmatched. CDR3 in DNA: TGTGCCAGCGGGGGACAGTATAATTCACCCCTCCACTTT. Translating it yields CASGGQYNSPLHF.